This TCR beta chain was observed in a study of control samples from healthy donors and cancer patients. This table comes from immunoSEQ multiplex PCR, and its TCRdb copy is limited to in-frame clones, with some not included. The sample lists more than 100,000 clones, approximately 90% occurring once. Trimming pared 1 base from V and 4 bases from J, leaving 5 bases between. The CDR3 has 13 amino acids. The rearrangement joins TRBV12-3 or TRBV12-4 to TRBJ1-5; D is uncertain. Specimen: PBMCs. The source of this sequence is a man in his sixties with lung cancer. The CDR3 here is CASSLVGNQPQHF. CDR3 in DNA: TGTGCCAGCAGTTTAGTAGGGAATCAGCCCCAGCATTTT.